A selection of T cell receptor beta chains follows, all from one sample in a study of blood T cell repertoires in COVID-19. TCRdb's copy holds only in-frame clones and misses some; the assay was immunoSEQ multiplex PCR. The table has 110,000 to 150,000 clones, 75% to 90% seen once. The sequenced sample was PBMCs or T cells enriched from blood (not recorded which). These TCRs come from a man between 50 and 59 years old who had recovered from COVID-19. Each CDR3 is given with its conserved first and last residue. A D gene is named only where the DNA matches it firmly. Clone size, where shown, is once, few, many, or a class for clones that have expanded.

d_gene,v_gene,j_gene,abundance,CDR3aa,CDR3nt
-,TRBV19,TRBJ2-5,few,CASSIRGKYQETQYF,TGTGCCAGTAGTATCAGGGGAAAGTACCAAGAGACCCAGTACTTC
-,TRBV7-9,TRBJ2-3,-,CASSLEWGTHSTDTQYF,TGTGCCAGCAGCTTGGAGTGGGGGACACACAGCACAGATACGCAGTATTTT
TRBD2,TRBV4-1,TRBJ2-1,-,CASSMTSGRNEQFF,TGCGCCAGCAGTATGACTAGCGGGAGGAATGAGCAGTTCTTC
TRBD1,TRBV24-1,TRBJ1-2,-,CATSEGQGEVGYTF,TGTGCCACCAGTGAAGGACAGGGGGAAGTCGGCTACACCTTC
-,TRBV12-5,TRBJ2-1,once,CASGLLDGSYNEQFF,TGTGCTAGTGGTTTGCTCGACGGGAGTTACAATGAGCAGTTCTTC
-,TRBV7-2,TRBJ2-5,few,CASSKDYRGETQYF,TGTGCCAGCAGTAAGGACTACCGAGGGGAGACCCAGTACTTC
-,TRBV15,TRBJ2-1,-,CATSRAKLTSGTYNEQFF,TGTGCCACCAGCAGAGCGAAACTTACTAGTGGCACCTACAATGAGCAGTTCTTC
TRBD2,TRBV7-8,TRBJ2-3,-,CASSFGLVQTDTQYF,TGTGCCAGCAGCTTTGGACTAGTCCAGACAGATACGCAGTATTTT
-,TRBV5-1,TRBJ1-1,-,CASSLVAGMNTEAFF,TGCGCCAGCAGCTTGGTGGCGGGAATGAACACTGAAGCTTTCTTT
TRBD1,TRBV3-1/TRBV3-2,TRBJ1-1,-,CASSQATGVLNTEAFF,TGTGCCAGCAGCCAAGCGACAGGGGTTTTGAACACTGAAGCTTTCTTT
-,TRBV5-4,TRBJ1-4,once,CASSLNQVEKLFF,TGTGCCAGCAGCTTAAACCAGGTTGAAAAACTGTTTTTT
TRBD2,TRBV5-4,TRBJ2-1,-,CASSWGVLAALPNEQFF,TGTGCCAGCAGCTGGGGAGTACTAGCGGCGCTCCCCAATGAGCAGTTCTTC
-,TRBV6-2/TRBV6-3,TRBJ2-1,-,CASSPRLERFYNEQFF,TGTGCCAGCAGTCCCCGGCTAGAGCGGTTCTACAATGAGCAGTTCTTC
-,TRBV15,TRBJ1-2,-,CATSRQSPLPNYGYTF,TGTGCCACCAGCCGACAGAGTCCCCTTCCTAACTATGGCTACACCTTC
-,TRBV6-2/TRBV6-3,TRBJ2-1,-,CASSYGSEQFF,TGTGCCAGCAGTTATGGCTCTGAGCAGTTCTTC
-,TRBV19,TRBJ2-7,-,CASSMGGYEQYF,TGTGCCAGTAGTATGGGCGGGTACGAGCAGTACTTC
-,TRBV4-3,TRBJ1-6,-,CASSQDVVGDSPLHF,TGCGCCAGCAGCCAAGATGTGGTAGGAGATTCACCCCTCCACTTT
TRBD1,TRBV6-5,TRBJ2-1,-,CASSPGQSQNEQFF,TGTGCCAGCAGCCCGGGACAGTCACAAAATGAGCAGTTCTTC
-,TRBV2,TRBJ1-5,-,CASSGGPGDQPQHF,TGTGCCAGCAGTGGGGGGCCAGGGGATCAGCCCCAGCATTTT
-,TRBV18,TRBJ1-2,-,CASSYGGANYGYTF,TGTGCCAGCTCATACGGGGGGGCTAACTATGGCTACACCTTC
-,TRBV5-1,TRBJ2-1,-,CASSSSSEAYNEQFF,TGCGCCAGCAGCTCCTCTAGCGAAGCCTACAATGAGCAGTTCTTC
TRBD2,TRBV18,TRBJ2-1,-,CASSPSLAEHQFF,TGTGCCAGCTCACCCAGCCTAGCGGAGCACCAGTTCTTC
TRBD2,TRBV4-3,TRBJ2-5,-,CASSQDLRGGVEETQYF,TGCGCCAGCAGCCAAGACCTGCGCGGGGGGGTTGAAGAGACCCAGTACTTC
-,TRBV19,TRBJ1-2,-,CASSMSTINNYGYTF,TGTGCCAGTAGTATGTCCACTATTAATAACTATGGCTACACCTTC
-,TRBV7-8,TRBJ1-2,once,CASSPQGFGYGYTF,TGTGCCAGCAGCCCGCAGGGGTTCGGCTATGGCTACACCTTC
-,TRBV7-9,TRBJ1-6,-,CASSLVARGHNSPLHF,TGTGCCAGCAGCTTAGTTGCCCGAGGGCATAATTCACCCCTCCACTTT
TRBD1,TRBV4-3,TRBJ1-1,once,CASSGDRDTEAFF,TGCGCCAGCAGCGGAGACAGGGATACTGAAGCTTTCTTT
-,TRBV6-5,TRBJ1-5,once,CASSKRLVGGQPQHF,TGTGCCAGCAGTAAGAGGCTTGTAGGGGGTCAGCCCCAGCATTTT
TRBD1,TRBV6-5,TRBJ2-5,once,CASSRQGVGETQYF,TGTGCCAGCAGCAGACAGGGGGTTGGGGAGACCCAGTACTTC
-,TRBV28,TRBJ2-3,-,CALEPGRDRTDTQYF,TGTGCCCTAGAGCCGGGGCGGGATCGCACAGATACGCAGTATTTT
-,TRBV5-1,TRBJ2-7,-,CASSLNSEQYF,TGCGCCAGCAGCTTGAATAGCGAGCAGTACTTC
TRBD1,TRBV5-4,TRBJ1-1,-,CASSSPGQPNTEAFF,TGTGCCAGCAGCTCACCGGGACAGCCAAACACTGAAGCTTTCTTT
TRBD1,TRBV20-1,TRBJ2-7,-,CRGDSSYEQYF,TGCAGAGGGGACAGCTCCTACGAGCAGTACTTC
TRBD1,TRBV9,TRBJ1-4,-,CASSPGGQTNEKLFF,TGTGCCAGCAGCCCAGGGGGACAGACTAATGAAAAACTGTTTTTT
TRBD1,TRBV18,TRBJ1-4,-,CASSPRRQGGDEKLFF,TGTGCCAGCTCACCACGTCGGCAGGGGGGAGATGAAAAACTGTTTTTT
-,TRBV12-3/TRBV12-4,TRBJ1-5,-,CASSLSGNQPQHF,TGTGCCAGCAGTCTGTCGGGGAATCAGCCCCAGCATTTT
TRBD1,TRBV7-9,TRBJ1-1,-,CASSLMTGSTEAFF,TGTGCCAGCAGCTTAATGACAGGGAGCACTGAAGCTTTCTTT
-,TRBV5-8,TRBJ2-2,few,CASSLVKTINTGELFF,TGTGCCAGCAGCTTGGTCAAGACAATCAACACCGGGGAGCTGTTTTTT
-,TRBV6-2/TRBV6-3,TRBJ2-2,-,CASSYPRQDATGELFF,TGTGCCAGCAGTTACCCCAGACAGGACGCCACCGGGGAGCTGTTTTTT
-,TRBV15,TRBJ1-1,-,CATSRVGPATEAFF,TGTGCCACCAGCAGAGTGGGGCCCGCCACTGAAGCTTTCTTT
-,TRBV28,TRBJ2-7,once,CASSHSGGRGIHEQYF,TGTGCCAGCAGCCATTCCGGGGGTAGAGGGATCCACGAGCAGTACTTC
-,TRBV5-4,TRBJ1-4,-,CASSVLRLGGGEKLFF,TGTGCCAGCAGCGTATTGCGGCTGGGTGGTGGTGAAAAACTGTTTTTT
-,TRBV7-8,TRBJ1-5,-,CASSRRGDQPQHF,TGTGCCAGCAGCCGCAGGGGTGATCAGCCCCAGCATTTT
-,TRBV13,TRBJ1-1,-,CASSLGVWLFEAFF,TGTGCCAGCAGCTTAGGAGTCTGGCTTTTTGAAGCTTTCTTT
TRBD1,TRBV5-1,TRBJ1-2,-,CASSLQGVDYGYTF,TGCGCCAGCAGCTTACAGGGGGTAGACTATGGCTACACCTTC
-,TRBV7-2,TRBJ1-4,-,CASSLDSGSRGEKLFF,TGTGCCAGCAGCCTAGATTCCGGGTCGCGAGGTGAAAAACTGTTTTTT
TRBD1,TRBV3-1/TRBV3-2,TRBJ1-3,-,CASSQVRTGAGNTIYF,TGTGCCAGCAGCCAAGTGCGGACAGGGGCTGGAAACACCATATATTTT
-,TRBV2,TRBJ1-2,-,CASSLLQGKTGGYTF,TGTGCCAGCAGTTTACTTCAGGGGAAGACGGGCGGCTACACCTTC
-,TRBV5-1,TRBJ1-2,few,CASSPADYGYTF,TGCGCCAGCAGCCCTGCGGACTATGGCTACACCTTC